Below are 4 T cell receptor beta chains sequenced from a single sample in a study of Graves' ophthalmopathy and Graves' hyperthyroidism (dated by TCRdb to 2017 to 2018). Data came from an Illumina HiSeq 2000. For repertoire sequencing, the TCR beta CDR3 regions were amplified from RNA transcripts. The first round was an RT-PCR using HTBI primers with the Qiagen OneStep RT-PCR kit, and this first round was followed by a second-round multiplex PCR, then size selection and purification. TCRdb's own reprocessing of the public reads used fastp at Q25 and MiXCR and kept productive beta chains. Rows matching on CDR3 protein sequence are summarized as one entry with the most common DNA and genes. In this sample the table shows a few hundred thousand distinct CDR3 sequences, around 18% of which occur a single time. The top ten hold roughly 1.5% of the sample. Material for sequencing was peripheral blood. The receptors originated from a woman aged 18-35 years with Graves' ophthalmopathy. Donor details come from another sample of the same person, matched by shared clones.

This clonotype came up many times. The rearrangement links TRBV29-1 to TRBJ1-1; 9 nucleotides agree with TRBD1. V lost 5 bases and J lost 1; bases outside the gene matches: 8. This CDR3 comprises 15 residues. The germline V gene encodes CDR1 SQVTM and CDR2 ANQGSEA. CDR3 region: CSVSGTGRPNTEAFF. The CDR3 region has the DNA TGCAGCGTTTCCGGGACAGGGCGGCCGAACACTGAAGCTTTCTTT. Drawing the rest from reference TRBV29-1 and TRBJ1-1, the complete variable domain is SAVISQKPSRDICQRGTSLTIQCQVDSQVTMMFWYRQQPGQSLTLIATANQGSEATYESGFVIDKFPISRPNLTFSTLTVSNMSPEDSSIYLCSVSGTGRPNTEAFFGQGTRLTVV.

This clonotype was observed at least ten times. The chain uses TRBV28 and TRBJ2-4; perhaps TRBD2 as D (6 bases). V was cut by 6 bases and J by 0 bases, with 24 bases left in between. The CDR3 is made up of 19 amino acids. The V gene's germline CDR1 is MDHEN and CDR2 SYDVKM. Here the CDR3 DNA reads TGTGCCAGCAGCCCCTCCAGGGAGGTTCTTTTGCTAGCCAAAAACATTCAGTACTTC. This encodes CASSPSREVLLLAKNIQYF. The full variable domain, rest sourced from reference TRBV28 and TRBJ2-4, is DVKVTQSSRYLVKRTGEKVFLECVQDMDHENMFWYRQDPGLGLRLIYFSYDVKMKEKGDIPEGYSVSREKKERFSLILESASTNQTSMYLCASSPSREVLLLAKNIQYFGAGTRLSVL.

In regard to this clonotype: This may arise from a read error, as a much more abundant clone is one base away. The rearrangement uses TRBV6-2 or TRBV6-3 and TRBJ1-5; 7 nucleotides line up with TRBD1. The junction had 14 bases not matched to a gene; V was cut back by 2 bases and J by 1 base. Germline CDR1 reads MNHEY; CDR2 reads SVGEGT. The length of the CDR3 is 19 residues. This chain's CDR3 is CASSYPPPQGGPSNQPQHF. Here the CDR3 DNA reads TGTGCCAGCAGTTACCCCCCCCCGCAGGGGGGTCCGAGCAATCAGCCCCAGCATTTT.

The rearrangement links TRBV19 to TRBJ1-1, with D perhaps matching TRBD1 (6 bases). This CDR3 region has 14 residues. CDR1 is LNHDA and CDR2 is SQIVND in the germline V gene (reference sequence). V was shortened by 7 bases and J by 7 bases, with 19 bases between the two germline ends. CDR3 loop: CASTSQGLTDEAFF. CDR3 in DNA: TGTGCCAGTACCTCTCAGGGGCTGACAGATGAAGCTTTCTTT.